The clone carrying this T cell receptor beta chain appeared a few times. Antigen specificity is unknown. Germline and genes: mouse. Read coverage stops 4 residues before the CDR3 terminus; the germline J gene supplies the remainder. The authors extracted RNA and reverse transcribed it into cDNA as the sequencing template. Only in-frame clones appear in the TCRdb table, and some are missing; sequencing was by immunoSEQ multiplex PCR. The record shows 200,000 to 300,000 clones for this sample, with no singletons present. The pooled cutaneous lymph node cells were sorted using several markers (CD4, CD8alpha, NKG2D, NKG2ACE and others). Losses at the gene ends were 5 bases for V and 3 bases for J; bases not matched to a gene: 2. This CDR3 spans 14 amino acids. Germline lookup yields CDR1 NSQYPW and CDR2 LRSPGD (reference sequence). The data were taken from a study of CD8+ T cells in alopecia areata. Study conclusions and caveats: Scalp specimens additionally yield sequences from normal skin's resident alphabeta T cells.

This TCR was sampled from a C3H/HeJ mouse with alopecia areata. Mice of this strain are of MHC haplotype H2-k. Sequenced sample: CD4+ T cells sorted from a lymph node. This sequence joins TRBV1 and TRBJ2-1; 9 bases agree with TRBD2. The DNA read from the CDR3 is TGCACCTGCAGTCGACTGGGGGTCTATGCT. The encoded protein is CTCSRLGVYA. The entire CDR3 protein reads CTCSRLGVYAEQFF.